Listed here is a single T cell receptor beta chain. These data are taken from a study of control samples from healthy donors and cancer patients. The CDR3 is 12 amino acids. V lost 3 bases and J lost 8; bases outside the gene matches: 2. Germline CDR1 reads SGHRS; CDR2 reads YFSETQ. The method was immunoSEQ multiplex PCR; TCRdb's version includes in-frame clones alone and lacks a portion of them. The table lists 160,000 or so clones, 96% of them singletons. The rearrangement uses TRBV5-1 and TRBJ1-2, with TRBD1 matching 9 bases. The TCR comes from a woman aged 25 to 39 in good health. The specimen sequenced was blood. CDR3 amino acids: CASSWTGEGYTF. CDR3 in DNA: TGCGCCAGCAGCTGGACAGGGGAAGGCTACACCTTC.